This T cell receptor (beta chain) was obtained from a study of blood T cell repertoires in COVID-19. Overall study context: Material from acute and convalescent COVID-19 was sourced from the United States, Italy and Spain. PBMCs, B-cell-depleted T cells, or T cells were the source of the cDNA or gDNA that made up the material.

Under the authors' procedure: Reference gene primer amplification gave estimated nucleated cell counts. Clones were read by immunoSEQ multiplex PCR, and TCRdb kept only the in-frame ones, dropping some. V, J and clone size derive from that table, while D and trimming were established from the DNA sequence. This sample has 70,000 to 95,000 clones; around four fifths occur once, and the top ten carry 10% to 15%. CDR1 LGHDT and CDR2 YNNKEL come from the germline V gene (reference sequence). The J segment lost 1 base and the V segment lost 4 bases, leaving 2 bases of the junction unmatched. The CDR3 has 14 residues.

V and J are TRBV3-1 (or the pseudogene TRBV3-2) and TRBJ1-1; 8 bases fit TRBD1. The sample consisted of peripheral blood. The clonotype was recovered from a woman between 70 and 85 years old with active or convalescent COVID-19. The DNA for the CDR3 is TGTGCCAGCAGCCGGGGACAGGAGAACACTGAAGCTTTCTTT. Amino acids: CASSRGQENTEAFF.